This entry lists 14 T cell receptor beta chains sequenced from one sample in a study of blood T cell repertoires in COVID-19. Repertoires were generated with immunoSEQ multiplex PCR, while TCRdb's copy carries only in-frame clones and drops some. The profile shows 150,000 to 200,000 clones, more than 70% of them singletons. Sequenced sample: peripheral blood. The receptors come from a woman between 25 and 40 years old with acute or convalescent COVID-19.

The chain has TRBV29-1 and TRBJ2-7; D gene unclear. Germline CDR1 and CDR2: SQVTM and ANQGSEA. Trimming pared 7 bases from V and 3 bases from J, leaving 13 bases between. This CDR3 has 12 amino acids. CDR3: CSAVRPGYEQYF. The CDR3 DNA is TGCAGCGCAGTGAGACCGGGCTACGAGCAGTACTTC.

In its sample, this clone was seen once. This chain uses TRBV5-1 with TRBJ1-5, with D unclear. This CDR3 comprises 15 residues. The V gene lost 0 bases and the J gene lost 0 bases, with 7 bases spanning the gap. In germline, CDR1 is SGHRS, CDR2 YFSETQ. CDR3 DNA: TGCGCCAGCAGCTTGGATAGCCATAGCAATCAGCCCCAGCATTTT. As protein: CASSLDSHSNQPQHF.

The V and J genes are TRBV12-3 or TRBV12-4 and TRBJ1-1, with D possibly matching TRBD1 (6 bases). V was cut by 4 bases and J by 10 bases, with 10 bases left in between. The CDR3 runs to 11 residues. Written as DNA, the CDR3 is TGTGCCAGCAGTTATCAGGGGAGAGCTTTCTTT. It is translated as CASSYQGRAFF.

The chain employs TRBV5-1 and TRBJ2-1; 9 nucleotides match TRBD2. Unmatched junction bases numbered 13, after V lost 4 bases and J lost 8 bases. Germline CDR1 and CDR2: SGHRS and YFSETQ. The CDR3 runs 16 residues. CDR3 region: CASSLLPAGGGDEQFF. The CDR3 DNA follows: TGCGCCAGCAGCCTCCTTCCAGCGGGAGGCGGGGATGAGCAGTTCTTC.

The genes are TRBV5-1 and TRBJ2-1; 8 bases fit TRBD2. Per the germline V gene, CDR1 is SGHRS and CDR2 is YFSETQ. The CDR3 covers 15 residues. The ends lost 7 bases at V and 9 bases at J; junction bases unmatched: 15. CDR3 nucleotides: TGCGCCAGCGATGAGGCGGGACTAGGTCTAGGTGAGCAGTTCTTC. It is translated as CASDEAGLGLGEQFF.

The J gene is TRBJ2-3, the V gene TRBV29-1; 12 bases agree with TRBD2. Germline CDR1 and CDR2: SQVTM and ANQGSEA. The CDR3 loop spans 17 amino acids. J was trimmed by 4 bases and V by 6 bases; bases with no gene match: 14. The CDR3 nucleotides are TGCAGCGTCATCTCCCTGCGTCCTAGCGGGAGGGCAGATACGCAGTATTTT. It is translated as CSVISLRPSGRADTQYF.

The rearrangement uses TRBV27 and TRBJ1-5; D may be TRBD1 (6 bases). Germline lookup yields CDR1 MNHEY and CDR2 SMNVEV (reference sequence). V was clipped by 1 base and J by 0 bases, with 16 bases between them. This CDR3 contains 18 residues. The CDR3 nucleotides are TGTGCCAGCAGTTTATTCGGGACAATGGACTTTAGCAATCAGCCCCAGCATTTT. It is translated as CASSLFGTMDFSNQPQHF.

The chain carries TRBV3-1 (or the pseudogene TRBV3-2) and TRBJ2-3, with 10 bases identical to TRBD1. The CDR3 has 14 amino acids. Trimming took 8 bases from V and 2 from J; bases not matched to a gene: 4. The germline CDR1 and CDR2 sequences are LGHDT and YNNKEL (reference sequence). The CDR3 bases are TGTGCCAGCGGGACAGGGGTGATCACAGATACGCAGTATTTT. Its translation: CASGTGVITDTQYF.

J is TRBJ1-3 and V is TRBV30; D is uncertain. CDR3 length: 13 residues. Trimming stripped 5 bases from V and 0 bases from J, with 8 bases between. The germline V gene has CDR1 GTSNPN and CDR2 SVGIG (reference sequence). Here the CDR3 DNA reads TGTGCCTGGGGAGACGGCTCTGGAAACACCATATATTTT. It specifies CAWGDGSGNTIYF.

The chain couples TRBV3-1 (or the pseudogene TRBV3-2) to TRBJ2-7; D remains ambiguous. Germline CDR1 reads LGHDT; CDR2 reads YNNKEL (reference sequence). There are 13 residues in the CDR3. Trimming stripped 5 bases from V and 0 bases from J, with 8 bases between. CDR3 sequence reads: CASSRVSSYEQYF. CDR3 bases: TGTGCCAGCAGCAGAGTATCCTCCTACGAGCAGTACTTC.

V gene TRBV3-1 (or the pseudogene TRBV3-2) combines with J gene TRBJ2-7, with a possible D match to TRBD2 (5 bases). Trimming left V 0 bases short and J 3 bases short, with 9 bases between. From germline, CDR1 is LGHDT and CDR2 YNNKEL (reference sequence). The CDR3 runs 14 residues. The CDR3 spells CASSQDLAGYEQYF. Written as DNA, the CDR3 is TGTGCCAGCAGCCAAGATCTGGCGGGCTACGAGCAGTACTTC.

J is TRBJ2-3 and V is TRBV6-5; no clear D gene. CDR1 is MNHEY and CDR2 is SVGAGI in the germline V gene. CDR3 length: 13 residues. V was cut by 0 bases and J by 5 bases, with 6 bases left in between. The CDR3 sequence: CASSYSRRDTQYF. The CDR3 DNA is TGTGCCAGCAGTTACTCGCGGAGAGATACGCAGTATTTT.

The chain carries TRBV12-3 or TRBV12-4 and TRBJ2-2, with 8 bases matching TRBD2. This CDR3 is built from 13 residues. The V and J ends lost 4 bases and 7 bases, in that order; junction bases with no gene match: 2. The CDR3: CASSWAGGGELFF. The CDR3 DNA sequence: TGTGCCAGCAGTTGGGCGGGGGGCGGGGAGCTGTTTTTT.

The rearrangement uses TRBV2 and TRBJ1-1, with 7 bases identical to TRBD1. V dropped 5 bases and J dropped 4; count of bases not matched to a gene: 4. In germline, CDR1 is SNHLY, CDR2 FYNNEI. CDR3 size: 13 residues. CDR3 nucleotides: TGTGCCAGCAGTCAACAGGGGACCACTGAAGCTTTCTTT. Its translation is CASSQQGTTEAFF.